The sequence of this TCR beta chain was determined in a study of T cell responses to AZD1222 COVID-19 vaccine. Libraries were prepared by immunoSEQ multiplex PCR; TCRdb keeps only in-frame clonotypes and omits some of them. Among about 55,000 clones listed, 70% to 90% were seen once. CDR1 is SQVTM, CDR2 ANQGSEA, per germline. The V gene lost 4 bases and the J gene lost 3 bases, with 7 bases spanning the gap. The CDR3 covers 12 residues. Points from the study as a whole: The study found Spike-specific TCR breadth and depth rose after two AZD1222 doses. Repertoires were obtained only post-peak T cell response.

Points on this clone: Its antigen remains unknown.

The input for sequencing was peripheral blood, taken on day 0 of AZD1222 vaccination. The chain carries TRBV29-1 and TRBJ1-5; unclear D gene. This clonotype was obtained from an adult in good health. Here the CDR3 reads CSVAQLNQPQHF. The CDR3 coding sequence is TGCAGCGTTGCTCAGCTCAATCAGCCCCAGCATTTT.